This entry concerns a single T cell receptor beta chain. As yet, its antigen is unknown. In every case, the donor was a healthy Caucasian. This CDR3 contains 15 residues. J lost 5 bases, V lost 5 bases, and 9 bases had no gene match. Per germline, CDR1 DFQATT and CDR2 SNEGSKA (reference sequence). These data originate in a study of identical twins. Points from the study as a whole: Twins shared beta out-of-frame sequences in excess, but this excess was weaker. For cord blood, abundant beta clonotypes had fewer insertions, unlike memory repertoires, which showed none.

Template switching introduced a universal primer site, and the cDNA bore unique molecular identifiers. MiXCR was run by TCRdb on the 5' RACE reads, yielding one entry per CDR3 protein. The sample lists about 890,000 distinct CDR3 sequences; approximately 13% were seen once. These data also formed part of another study, on yellow fever vaccine responses in identical twins.

This sequence joins TRBV20-1 and TRBJ2-1, with TRBD2 identical over 10 bases. The source material was PBMCs. This clonotype was sampled from a woman between 18 and 30 years old in good health. The CDR3 region is CSADPLAGVNNEQFF. CDR3 DNA sequence: TGCAGTGCTGACCCCCTAGCGGGAGTCAACAATGAGCAGTTCTTC.